This is a list of T cell receptor beta chains from one sample in a study of CD8 T cells in Susac syndrome. TCRdb fed the immunoSEQ multiplex PCR reads into MiXCR, producing one record per CDR3 protein. This table holds around 150,000 distinct CDR3 sequences, approximately 95% found once. Sequences were obtained from CD4+ T cells from PBMCs. The receptor source for this set is a human donor with Susac syndrome. CDR3s include the opening cysteine and the closing phenylalanine or tryptophan. A D gene is named only where the DNA matches it firmly. Clone size is given for some rows only: seen once, a few or many times, or a class if the clone is expanded.

D | J | size | V | DNA | CDR3
- | TRBJ1-5 | few | TRBV4-1 | TGCGCCAGCAGCCGGTGGTGGGGGGGAGGACAGCCCCAGCATTTT | CASSRWWGGGQPQHF
- | TRBJ2-5 | - | TRBV27 | TGTGCCAGCAGAGGACCGTCAACCCTGGGGGAGACCCAGTACTTC | CASRGPSTLGETQYF
- | TRBJ1-5 | - | TRBV20-1 | TGCAGTGCCGTCGACAGGAATAGCAATCAGCCCCAGCATTTT | CSAVDRNSNQPQHF
TRBD1 | TRBJ2-7 | - | TRBV25-1 | TGTGCCAGCAGTGCCCGGGACAGGGGTGAGAACGAGCAGTACTTC | CASSARDRGENEQYF
- | TRBJ1-5 | - | TRBV3-1 | TGTGCCAGCAGCCAAGACAGGAATCAGCCCCAGCATTTT | CASSQDRNQPQHF
- | TRBJ1-6 | - | TRBV7-9 | TGTGCCAGCACCGTGACGGGGAATTCACCCCTCCACTTT | CASTVTGNSPLHF
- | TRBJ2-7 | - | TRBV4-1 | TGCGCCAGCAGCACACCCGGGCCACGAGGCTACGAGCAGTACTTC | CASSTPGPRGYEQYF
- | TRBJ2-1 | - | TRBV29-1 | TGCAGCGTTCAGACCTGGAGTCATGAGCAGTTCTTC | CSVQTWSHEQFF
- | TRBJ1-2 | - | TRBV19 | TGTGCCAGCCTCTCTGGCTCAGCTAACTATGGCTACACCTTC | CASLSGSANYGYTF
TRBD1 | TRBJ2-3 | - | TRBV24-1 | TGTGCCACCAGTGGGGTCCACAGGGGGGATACGCAGTATTTT | CATSGVHRGDTQYF
TRBD2 | TRBJ2-1 | once | TRBV5-1 | TGCGCCAGCAGCTTGAGGTCCGGGACTAGCAATGAGCAGTTCTTC | CASSLRSGTSNEQFF
- | TRBJ2-3 | - | TRBV18 | TGTGCCAGCTCACCTCCAGGGGGGACAGATACGCAGTATTTT | CASSPPGGTDTQYF
- | TRBJ2-6 | - | TRBV6-1 | TGTGCCAGCAGCCGATCTATCCTCAGCTCTGGGGCCAACGTCCTGACTTTC | CASSRSILSSGANVLTF
- | TRBJ2-4 | - | TRBV30 | TGTGCCTGGAGTGTACTGCAAGCGGGCAAGAACATTCAGTACTTC | CAWSVLQAGKNIQYF
- | TRBJ2-7 | - | TRBV30 | TGTGCCAGTCAGGACAGAACCTACGAGCAGTACTTC | CASQDRTYEQYF
TRBD2 | TRBJ2-1 | - | TRBV7-7 | TGTGCTAGCAGCTTAGTCGGGACTAGCGGCGATGAGCAGTTCTTC | CASSLVGTSGDEQFF
TRBD2 | TRBJ2-2 | - | TRBV2 | TGTGCCAGCAGGGTTAGCGGGAGTTTCGCCGGGGAGCTGTTTTTT | CASRVSGSFAGELFF
TRBD2 | TRBJ2-3 | - | TRBV18 | TGTGCCAGCTCACCATCCGGGAGGGCCGCAGATACGCAGTATTTT | CASSPSGRAADTQYF
- | TRBJ1-5 | - | TRBV20-1 | TGCAGTGCGGAGAGGTCCGGTAGCAATCAGCCCCAGCATTTT | CSAERSGSNQPQHF
- | TRBJ1-2 | - | TRBV30 | TGTGCCTGGAGCTTTCCGGGATCGGGGGGCTACACCTTC | CAWSFPGSGGYTF
- | TRBJ1-5 | - | TRBV5-1 | TGCGCCAGCAGCTTGTTAGTCGGGCAGCCCCAGCATTTT | CASSLLVGQPQHF
- | TRBJ1-1 | - | TRBV19 | TGTGCCAGTAGTACCCGGGGGCATCGCACTGAAGCTTTCTTT | CASSTRGHRTEAFF
- | TRBJ1-2 | - | TRBV3-1 | TGTGCCAGCAGCCCGAGCGGCAGGGGCCACGGCTACACCTTC | CASSPSGRGHGYTF
- | TRBJ1-2 | - | TRBV12-3/TRBV12-4 | TGTGCCAGCAGTCCCCTCCGGAACTATGGCTACACCTTC | CASSPLRNYGYTF
- | TRBJ1-2 | - | TRBV30 | TGTGCCTCCAGCCGCCAGGGCTATGGCTACACCTTC | CASSRQGYGYTF
- | TRBJ2-1 | - | TRBV20-1 | TGCAGTGCTGGGCGCGGCGGCTCCTACAATGAGCAGTTCTTC | CSAGRGGSYNEQFF
- | TRBJ2-2 | - | TRBV4-2 | TGTGCCAGCAGCCAAAAACCGGCAGGGGCGAACACCGGGGAGCTGTTTTTT | CASSQKPAGANTGELFF
TRBD2 | TRBJ2-5 | - | TRBV20-1 | TGCAGTGCAACGGGACTAGCGGGATCGGGTCAAGAGACCCAGTACTTC | CSATGLAGSGQETQYF
- | TRBJ2-7 | - | TRBV3-1 | TGTGCCAGCAGCCAAGGTCGAGTGCAGTACTTC | CASSQGRVQYF
TRBD1 | TRBJ1-4 | - | TRBV20-1 | TGCAGTGCTGGACAGGGAAATGAAAAACTGTTTTTT | CSAGQGNEKLFF
TRBD1 | TRBJ2-5 | - | TRBV20-1 | TGCAGTGCCCTGACAGGGGGGGCAGAGACCCAGTACTTC | CSALTGGAETQYF
TRBD1 | TRBJ2-5 | - | TRBV18 | TGTGCCAGCTCACCGGACAGGGGGCTTGTTGAGACCCAGTACTTC | CASSPDRGLVETQYF
- | TRBJ2-7 | - | TRBV15 | TGTGCCACCAGCAGAGATCCCAGGGTTCGCCACGAGCAGTACTTC | CATSRDPRVRHEQYF
- | TRBJ2-2 | - | TRBV15 | TGTGCCACCAGCAGAGAGTACGGGGACGGAGACACCGGGGAGCTGTTTTTT | CATSREYGDGDTGELFF
TRBD2 | TRBJ2-7 | once | TRBV12-3/TRBV12-4 | TGTGCCAGCAGTGGGACTGGACTAGCGGGAGATGGGAAGGACTACGAGCAGTACTTC | CASSGTGLAGDGKDYEQYF
- | TRBJ1-1 | few | TRBV7-2 | TGTGCCAGCAGCCCCGCGGTGAACACTGAAGCTTTCTTT | CASSPAVNTEAFF
- | TRBJ1-1 | - | TRBV2 | TGTGCCAGCAGTGAGGGGGGTGAAGCTTTCTTT | CASSEGGEAFF
- | TRBJ2-1 | - | TRBV15 | TGTGCCACCAGCAGAGATCCGTACAATGAGCAGTTCTTC | CATSRDPYNEQFF
TRBD1 | TRBJ1-5 | - | TRBV13 | TGTGCCAGCAGTATACAGGGGCAAGGTCAGCCCCAGCATTTT | CASSIQGQGQPQHF
- | TRBJ2-5 | - | TRBV12-3/TRBV12-4 | TGTGCCAGCAGTTTGAGGGGCGTAGGAGAGACCCAGTACTTC | CASSLRGVGETQYF
TRBD1 | TRBJ1-2 | - | TRBV7-2 | TGTGCCAGCAGCTCGAGGACAGGGGTGCCTGGCTACACCTTC | CASSSRTGVPGYTF
- | TRBJ2-2 | - | TRBV20-1 | TGCAGTGCTAGGTCCGGGAACACCGGGGAGCTGTTTTTT | CSARSGNTGELFF
TRBD1 | TRBJ1-5 | - | TRBV29-1 | TGCAGCATGACCATGCGCGAAAGGGGGCAGTGGCTTTGGACCAACAATCAGCCCCAGCATTTT | CSMTMRERGQWLWTNNQPQHF
- | TRBJ2-1 | - | TRBV7-9 | TGTGCCAGCAGCTTGGGGCGTCGGCAGTTCTTC | CASSLGRRQFF
TRBD1 | TRBJ2-3 | - | TRBV4-2 | TGTGCCAGCAGCCAAGACCCACAGGGGACCCCCACAGATACGCAGTATTTT | CASSQDPQGTPTDTQYF
TRBD1 | TRBJ2-3 | - | TRBV29-1 | TGCAGCGTTGGGACAGGGGGCGGAAATACGCAGTATTTT | CSVGTGGGNTQYF
TRBD1 | TRBJ2-1 | - | TRBV29-1 | TGCAGCGTTGAAAGGACAGGGGACAATGAGCAGTTCTTC | CSVERTGDNEQFF
- | TRBJ1-6 | - | TRBV20-1 | TGCAGTGCTTCCCGACAGGACTCGAATAATTCACCCCTCCACTTT | CSASRQDSNNSPLHF
- | TRBJ2-1 | - | TRBV7-9 | TGTGCCAGCAGCTCGGGTTTGTCGTCCTACAATGAGCAGTTCTTC | CASSSGLSSYNEQFF
TRBD1 | TRBJ1-5 | - | TRBV12-3/TRBV12-4 | TGTGCCAGCAGCCTTGGCCCGGGACAGGGGCATTTT | CASSLGPGQGHF
TRBD1 | TRBJ1-6 | - | TRBV5-1 | TGCGCCAGCAGCTTGGAGGGACAGGGCGGCCATTCACCCCTCCACTTT | CASSLEGQGGHSPLHF
- | TRBJ1-5 | once | TRBV29-1 | TGCAGCGGCTTAGGCCCGGATAGCAATCAGCCCCAGCATTTT | CSGLGPDSNQPQHF
- | TRBJ2-7 | - | TRBV7-9 | TGTGCCAGCAGCTTAGCAGGGCGTTCCTCCATATCCTACGAGCAGTACTTC | CASSLAGRSSISYEQYF
TRBD2 | TRBJ2-5 | - | TRBV20-1 | TGCAGTGCTAGACCTAGCGGGAGTTCGGGGGAGACCCAGTACTTC | CSARPSGSSGETQYF